This T cell receptor beta chain was captured by sequencing in a study of CD8 T cells in ankylosing spondylitis. General observations from the study: Reported data indicate significant enrichment of disease-linked clones within matched ankylosing spondylitis synovial fluid. Before this, some motif variants had been reported in reactive arthritis synovial fluid and blood. A TCR beta motif made of several highly homologous variants seemed typical of ankylosing spondylitis blood.

Quantitative 5'-RACE with molecular barcodes was used to make the TCR beta libraries. Each CDR3 protein is one row after TCRdb ran MiXCR on the 5' RACE reads. The sample records approximately 300,000 distinct CDR3 sequences, roughly 20% being singletons. Details on this clonotype: Antigen: not known.

The length of the CDR3 is 16 residues. Germline values: CDR1 SGHRS, CDR2 YFSETQ. V shed 4 bases and J 6 bases; nucleotides not matched to a gene: 10. The sequenced sample consisted of blood, either unsorted or a sorted T cell fraction (not recorded which). The chain recombines TRBV5-1 with TRBJ2-2; 9 nucleotides line up with TRBD1. This receptor was identified in a male donor with ankylosing spondylitis or in good health (not recorded which). CDR3 in amino acids: CASSRTWTGVAGELFF. In DNA form, the CDR3 reads TGCGCCAGCAGCAGAACGTGGACAGGGGTGGCCGGGGAGCTGTTTTTT.